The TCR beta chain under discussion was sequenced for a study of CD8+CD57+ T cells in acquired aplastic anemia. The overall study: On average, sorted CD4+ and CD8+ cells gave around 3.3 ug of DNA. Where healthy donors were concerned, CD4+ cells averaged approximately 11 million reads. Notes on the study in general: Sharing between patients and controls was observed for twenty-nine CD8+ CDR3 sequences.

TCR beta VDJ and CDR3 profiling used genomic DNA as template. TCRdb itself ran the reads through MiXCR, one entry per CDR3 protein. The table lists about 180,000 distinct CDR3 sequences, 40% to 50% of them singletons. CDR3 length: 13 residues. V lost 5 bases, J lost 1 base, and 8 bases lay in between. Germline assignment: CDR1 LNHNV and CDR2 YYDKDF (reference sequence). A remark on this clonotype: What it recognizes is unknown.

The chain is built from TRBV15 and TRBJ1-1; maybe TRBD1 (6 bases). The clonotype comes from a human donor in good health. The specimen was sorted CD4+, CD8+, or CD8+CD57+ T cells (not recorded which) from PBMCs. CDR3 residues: CATSDRWNTEAFF. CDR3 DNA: TGTGCCACCAGCGACAGGTGGAACACTGAAGCTTTCTTT.